The rows below give T cell receptor beta chains drawn from one sample of a study of blood T cells in healthy people across ages. TCRdb itself ran the 5' RACE reads through MiXCR, one entry per CDR3 protein. Counted here are 800,000 to 1,300,000 distinct CDR3 sequences, around 27% occurring once; the ten biggest clones make up about 0.72%. Another study also made use of these data, one on T cells of mothers and their children.

The specimen sequenced was blood. The receptors were gathered from a girl aged 2 to 9 in good health. The CDR3 runs from the conserved cysteine through the conserved F or W. D genes are given only for firm matches. Only part of the rows carry a size: once, few, many, or a class if the clone is expanded.

d_gene,v_gene,j_gene,abundance,len,CDR3aa,CDR3nt
NA,TRBV5-1,TRBJ2-5,few,15,CASSSKGLDQETQYF,TGCGCCAGCAGCTCCAAGGGACTGGATCAAGAGACCCAGTACTTC
NA,TRBV20-1,TRBJ2-1,NA,15,CSAMRRGSSYNEQFF,TGCAGTGCTATGAGGAGGGGTAGCTCCTACAATGAGCAGTTCTTC
NA,TRBV20-1,TRBJ1-6,NA,14,CSAKPGGPDSPLHF,TGCAGTGCTAAACCCGGGGGGCCGGATTCACCCCTCCACTTT
TRBD2,TRBV7-2,TRBJ2-3,NA,15,CASSFAGGPTDTQYF,TGTGCCAGCAGCTTCGCGGGGGGCCCCACAGATACGCAGTATTTT
NA,TRBV29-1,TRBJ1-1,NA,12,CSGPGMNTEASF,TGCAGCGGCCCCGGAATGAACACTGAAGCTTCCTTT
NA,TRBV7-3,TRBJ2-1,NA,15,CAGSLIGGANNEQFF,TGTGCCGGCAGCTTAATCGGCGGGGCTAACAATGAGCAGTTCTTC
TRBD2,TRBV29-1,TRBJ2-5,few,14,CSVELAGGQETQYF,TGCAGCGTTGAACTAGCGGGGGGTCAAGAGACCCAGTACTTC
NA,TRBV5-1,TRBJ1-3,NA,14,CASSSEFSGNTIYF,TGCGCCAGCAGCTCCGAATTCTCTGGAAACACCATATATTTT
NA,TRBV10-3,TRBJ1-3,NA,14,CAIRAGLSGNTIYF,TGTGCCATCAGAGCAGGTCTCTCTGGAAACACCATATATTTT
TRBD1,TRBV10-3,TRBJ1-1,NA,13,CAVNRGMNTEAFF,TGTGCCGTTAACAGGGGCATGAACACTGAAGCATTCTTT
NA,TRBV20-1,TRBJ1-4,NA,11,CSGFNNEKLFF,TGCAGTGGATTTAACAATGAAAAACTGTTTTTT
NA,TRBV12-3/TRBV12-4,TRBJ2-1,NA,15,CASTLGYGSYNEQFF,TGTGCCAGCACCTTGGGGTATGGGTCCTACAATGAGCAGTTCTTC
TRBD1,TRBV20-1,TRBJ2-5,NA,14,CSASPGTGQETQYF,TGCAGTGCTAGCCCCGGGACAGGGCAAGAGACCCAGTACTTC
NA,TRBV9,TRBJ1-2,many,12,CASSDPLEGYTF,TGTGCCAGCAGCGACCCCTTAGAAGGCTACACCTTC
NA,TRBV7-3,TRBJ1-5,NA,16,CASSLTGGAGNQPQHF,TGTGCCAGCAGCTTAACGGGGGGAGCCGGCAATCAGCCCCAGCATTTT
NA,TRBV20-1,TRBJ2-3,NA,12,CSARVPGDTQYF,TGCAGTGCTAGAGTGCCCGGAGATACGCAGTATTTT
NA,TRBV7-9,TRBJ2-7,NA,14,CASSPSGYGAEQYF,TGTGCCAGCAGCCCAAGCGGTTATGGTGCCGAGCAGTACTTC
NA,TRBV5-1,TRBJ2-1,NA,12,CASSFHPNEQFF,TGCGCCAGCAGCTTCCATCCCAATGAGCAGTTCTTC
NA,TRBV2,TRBJ2-7,few,14,CASRHRNSRYEQYF,TGTGCCAGCAGGCATAGGAACAGCCGCTACGAGCAGTACTTC
TRBD2,TRBV11-2,TRBJ2-5,NA,15,CASSRELAVQETQYF,TGTGCCAGCAGCCGCGAACTAGCGGTACAAGAGACCCAGTACTTC
NA,TRBV15,TRBJ2-7,NA,13,CVTSLQSIHEQYF,TGTGTCACCAGCCTTCAAAGTATCCACGAGCAGTACTTC
TRBD2,TRBV12-3/TRBV12-4,TRBJ2-5,few,17,CASSAGLAGVRQETQYF,TGTGCCAGCAGCGCCGGACTAGCGGGAGTCCGACAAGAGACCCAGTACTTC
NA,TRBV29-1,TRBJ2-5,NA,12,CSVDSGEETQYF,TGCAGCGTTGATTCCGGGGAAGAGACCCAGTACTTC
NA,TRBV28,TRBJ1-5,NA,14,CASTPTGRHQPQHF,TGTGCCAGCACCCCAACAGGGCGTCATCAGCCCCAGCATTTT
NA,TRBV20-1,TRBJ1-2,few,12,CSGPFEGGGYTF,TGCAGTGGCCCCTTCGAGGGCGGAGGCTACACCTTC
NA,TRBV7-2,TRBJ2-1,few,15,CASSLNGATDNEQFF,TGTGCCAGCAGCTTAAATGGGGCGACAGACAATGAGCAGTTCTTC
NA,TRBV13,TRBJ2-7,NA,14,CASSLGTDLYEQYF,TGTGCCAGCAGCTTGGGGACGGACCTTTACGAGCAGTACTTC
NA,TRBV12-5,TRBJ2-7,once,13,CASGAPSFYEQYF,TGTGCTAGTGGTGCTCCATCCTTCTACGAGCAGTACTTC
TRBD1,TRBV20-1,TRBJ2-5,NA,13,CSACTTGEETQYF,TGCAGTGCTTGCACGACAGGGGAAGAGACCCAGTACTTC